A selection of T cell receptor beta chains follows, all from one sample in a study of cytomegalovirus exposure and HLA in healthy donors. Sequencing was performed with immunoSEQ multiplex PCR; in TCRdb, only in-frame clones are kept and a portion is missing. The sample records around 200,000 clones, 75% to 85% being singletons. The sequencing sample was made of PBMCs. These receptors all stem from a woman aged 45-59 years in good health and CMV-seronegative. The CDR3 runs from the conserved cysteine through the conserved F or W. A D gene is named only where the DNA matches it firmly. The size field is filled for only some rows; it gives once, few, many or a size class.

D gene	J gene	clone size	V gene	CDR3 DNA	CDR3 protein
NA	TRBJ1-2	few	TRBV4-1	TGCGCCAGCAGCCAAGCACCCAGAGGCTATGGCTACACCTTC	CASSQAPRGYGYTF
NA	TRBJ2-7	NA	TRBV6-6	TGTGCCAGCAGTTACAGTAGCTACGAGCAGTACTTC	CASSYSSYEQYF
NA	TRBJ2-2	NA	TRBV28	TGTGCCAGCAGGATACAGCTCGGTATTGACACCGGGGAGCTGTTTTTT	CASRIQLGIDTGELFF
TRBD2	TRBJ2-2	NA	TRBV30	TGTGCCTGGAGTCCCCCCGCGGGGGGATACACCGGGGAGCTGTTTTTT	CAWSPPAGGYTGELFF
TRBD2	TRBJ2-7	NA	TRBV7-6	TGTGCCAGCAGCAAAAATAGCGGGAGAGTCTCCTACGAGCAGTACTTC	CASSKNSGRVSYEQYF
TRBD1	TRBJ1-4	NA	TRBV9	TGTGCCAGCAGCGTAGGGGAGACAGGGGTAGAAAAACTGTTTTTT	CASSVGETGVEKLFF
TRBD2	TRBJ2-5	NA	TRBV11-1	TGTGCCACTCGTGACGGGGGCGGGAGGGCCGTGGAGACCCAGTACTTC	CATRDGGGRAVETQYF
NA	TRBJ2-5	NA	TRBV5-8	TGTGCCAGCAGCTTGGGGCCAACCCAAGAGACCCAGTACTTC	CASSLGPTQETQYF
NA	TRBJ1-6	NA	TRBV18	TGTGCCAGCTCACCTGGCAGTTCATCACCCCTCCACTTT	CASSPGSSSPLHF
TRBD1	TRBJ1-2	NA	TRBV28	TGTGCCAGCAGTACCCGACAGGGGGCCCAAAACTATGGCTACACCTTC	CASSTRQGAQNYGYTF
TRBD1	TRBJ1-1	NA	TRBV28	TGTGCCAGCAGTTTCTCTCGGACAGGGGGAACTGAAGCTTTCTTT	CASSFSRTGGTEAFF
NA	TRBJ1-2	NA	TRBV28	TGTGCCAGCAGCTTCGCGGCGGGACGGGGCTACACCTTC	CASSFAAGRGYTF
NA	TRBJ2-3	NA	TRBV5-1	TGCGCCAGCAGCCCTAGCGCCCCGGCGGGAGATACGCAGTATTTT	CASSPSAPAGDTQYF
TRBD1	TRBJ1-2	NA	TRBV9	TGTGCCAGCAGCGAGACAGGGAACTATGGCTACACCTTC	CASSETGNYGYTF
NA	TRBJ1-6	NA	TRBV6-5	TGTGCCATTGCAGGGGCCATTAATTCACCCCTCCACTTT	CAIAGAINSPLHF
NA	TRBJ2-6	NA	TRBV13	TGTGCCAGCAGCTTAGTCAGGGGAGTTATCTCTGGGGCCAACGTCCTGACTTTC	CASSLVRGVISGANVLTF
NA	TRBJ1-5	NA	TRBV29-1	TGCAGCGTAGCAGGGGATAGCAATCAGCCCCAGCATTTT	CSVAGDSNQPQHF
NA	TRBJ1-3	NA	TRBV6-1	TGTGCCAGCAGTAAATCGACAGGCTCCGGAAACACCATATATTTT	CASSKSTGSGNTIYF
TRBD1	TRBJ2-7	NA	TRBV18	TGTGCCAGCTCACCGACAGGGATACCCTACGAGCAGTACTTC	CASSPTGIPYEQYF
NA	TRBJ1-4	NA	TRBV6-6	TGTGCCAGCACGCGGGATTCGACTGGGACGGAAAAACTGTTTTTT	CASTRDSTGTEKLFF
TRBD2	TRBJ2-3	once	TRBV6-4	TGTGCCAGCAGTGACTCGGGAGGGACTGGCACAGATACGCAGTATTTT	CASSDSGGTGTDTQYF
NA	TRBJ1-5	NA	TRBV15	TGTGCCACCAGGGAGGGAACCCAGCCCCAGCATTTT	CATREGTQPQHF
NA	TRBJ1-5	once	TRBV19	TGTGCCAGTAGTAGCATACAGTGGGGCGGCAATCAGCCCCAGCATTTT	CASSSIQWGGNQPQHF
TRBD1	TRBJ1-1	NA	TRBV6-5	TGTGCCAGCAGTTACGGGGAGCAGGGGGGCACTGAAGCTTTCTTT	CASSYGEQGGTEAFF
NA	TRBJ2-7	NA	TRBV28	TGTGCCAGCAGTTTCCTAGACAGCTACGAGCAGTACTTC	CASSFLDSYEQYF
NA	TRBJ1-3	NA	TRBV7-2	TGTGCCAGCAGCTTAGGCTTCGGACAGAAAAACACCATATATTTT	CASSLGFGQKNTIYF
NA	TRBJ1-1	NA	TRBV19	TGTGCCAGTAGTAAGGACAGCCAGATAATGAACACTGAAGCTTTCTTT	CASSKDSQIMNTEAFF
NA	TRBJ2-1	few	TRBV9	TGTGCCAGCAGCCCCCGAGGACAGCCCGATTACAATGAGCAGTTCTTC	CASSPRGQPDYNEQFF
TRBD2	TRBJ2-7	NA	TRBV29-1	TGCAGCGTCCGCCGGACTAGCGGGAGCTACGAGCAGTACTTC	CSVRRTSGSYEQYF
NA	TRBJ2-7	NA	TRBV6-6	TGTGCCAGCACCTTTTTTCCCGGCGGCTACGAGCAGTACTTC	CASTFFPGGYEQYF
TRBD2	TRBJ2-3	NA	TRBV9	TGTGCCAGCAGCGTAGGAGTAGCGGGGGCCCGCACAGATACGCAGTATTTT	CASSVGVAGARTDTQYF
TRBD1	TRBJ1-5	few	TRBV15	TGTGCCACCAGCAGGACAGGGTCAGGCAATCAGCCCCAGCATTTT	CATSRTGSGNQPQHF
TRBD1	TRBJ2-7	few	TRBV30	TGTGCCTGGAGTCGGGACAGCTACGAGCAGTACTTC	CAWSRDSYEQYF
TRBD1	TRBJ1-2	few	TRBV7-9	TGTGCCAGCAGCTTAACTGCAGGGGGAAGGGAAGGCTACACCTTC	CASSLTAGGREGYTF
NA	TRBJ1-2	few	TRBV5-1	TGCGCCAGCAGCGGGGACACAAGTGGCTACACCTTC	CASSGDTSGYTF
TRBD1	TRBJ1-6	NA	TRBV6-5	TGTGCCAGCAGTCAGACAGGGGACAATTCACCCCTCCACTTT	CASSQTGDNSPLHF
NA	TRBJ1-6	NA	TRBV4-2	TGTGCCAGCAGCCAAGATCCGGGAGGCCATAGGTCACCCCTCCACTTT	CASSQDPGGHRSPLHF